The clone carrying this T cell receptor (beta chain) was recorded at least ten times. The CDR3 runs to 15 residues. Trimming cost V 5 bases and J 3 bases, with 13 bases left between them. Germline lookup yields CDR1 SGHTA and CDR2 FQGNSA. This record belongs to a study of T-cell reconstitution after alpha-beta-depleted transplantation in children. For TCRbeta, the library was prepared with unique molecular identifiers. TCRdb analysed the PCR reads with MiXCR anew, one entry per CDR3 protein. The sample carries 200,000 to 250,000 distinct CDR3 sequences, about a tenth recorded once. The rearrangement links TRBV7-2 to TRBJ1-4; D is possibly TRBD1 (6 bases). The source of this sequence is a child less than two years old with acute myeloid leukemia, due to receive a stem cell transplant. The sample was PBMCs, taken before TCRalphabeta/CD19-depleted stem cell transplant. Written as DNA, the CDR3 is TGTGCCAGCAGCATTCTGGGGGCCTCTAATGAAAAACTGTTTTTT. This encodes CASSILGASNEKLFF.